Presented here are 17 T cell receptor beta chains from one specimen sequenced in a study of blood T cells in healthy people across ages. Primers used in a second PCR of roughly 6 to 11 cycles were a sample-barcoded 5' primer and a J-beta primer mix. Each CDR3 protein is one row after TCRdb ran MiXCR on the 5' RACE reads. The profile shows hundreds of thousands of distinct CDR3 sequences, approximately 52% of them singletons. Sequencing was carried out using blood. The receptors here all came from an elderly woman in good health.

The J gene is TRBJ1-2, the V gene TRBV20-1, with 7 bases identical to TRBD1. With V trimmed by 1 base and J by 4 bases, 6 bases remained unmatched. The CDR3 covers 14 residues. Germline lookup yields CDR1 DFQATT and CDR2 SNEGSKA (reference sequence). The CDR3 reads CSARGEGGSYGYTF. As DNA, the CDR3 is TGCAGTGCTAGAGGGGAAGGGGGCTCCTATGGCTACACCTTC.

V is TRBV11-2 and J is TRBJ2-7; 8 bases align to TRBD1. Germline lookup yields CDR1 SGHAT and CDR2 FQNNGV. The CDR3 has 15 amino acids. Trimming cost V 1 base and J 2 bases; bases outside gene matches: 4. The CDR3 spells CASSLGQGNPYEQYF. CDR3 nucleotide sequence: TGTGCCAGCAGCTTAGGACAGGGGAACCCCTACGAGCAGTACTTC.

The rearrangement links TRBV3-1 to TRBJ1-6; D is perhaps TRBD1 (5 bases). The germline V gene encodes CDR1 LGHDT and CDR2 YNNKEL (reference sequence). The length of the CDR3 is 13 residues. The V and J ends lost 1 base and 7 bases respectively, with 5 bases between them. The CDR3 DNA follows: TGTGCCAGCAGCCAAGGGGGGAATTCACCCCTCCACTTT. This sequence encodes CASSQGGNSPLHF.

This clonotype has just one count. CDR3: CSTDRGNSPLHF. CDR3 sequence (DNA): TGCAGTACCGACAGGGGGAATTCACCCCTCCACTTT. The chain joins TRBV20-1 to TRBJ1-6; 9 bases map to TRBD1. The J segment lost 7 bases and the V segment lost 8 bases, leaving 3 bases of the junction unmatched. Germline CDR1 DFQATT, CDR2 SNEGSKA (reference sequence). The CDR3 has 12 amino acids.

This clonotype was seen a few times. The J gene is TRBJ2-5, the V gene TRBV3-1, with 9 positions matching TRBD1. The CDR3 spans 18 residues. Trimming at V came to 2 bases and at J to 5 bases, leaving 15 bases not matched to a gene. Germline CDR1 LGHDT, CDR2 YNNKEL (reference sequence). CDR3 in DNA: TGTGCCAGCAGCCAATCCCCGGGACAGGGTACTTCTTACGAGACCCAGTACTTC. Protein product: CASSQSPGQGTSYETQYF.

This clonotype was seen only once. A read error is possible here, since a much larger clone lies one base away. This chain joins TRBV20-1 and TRBJ2-5; D gene unclear. Near its end, the DNA agrees better with TRBJ2-7, so the J call may be wrong. This CDR3 comprises 11 residues. Germline V gene lookup returns CDR1 DFQATT and CDR2 SNEGSKA (reference sequence). For the CDR3, the DNA is TGCAGTGTTAGCCCCGGCTACGAGCAGTACTTC. As protein: CSVSPGYEQYF.

This clonotype was observed a few times. The rearrangement links TRBV2 to TRBJ1-6; TRBD1 is a possible D gene (6 bases). Germline lookup yields CDR1 SNHLY and CDR2 FYNNEI. This CDR3 has 14 residues. With 4 bases removed from V and 7 bases from J, the gap between germline ends came to 11 bases. In nucleotides, the CDR3 is TGTGCCAGCAGTGCTACAGGGTGGAATTCACCCCTCCACTTT. Amino acid sequence: CASSATGWNSPLHF.

The J gene is TRBJ2-3, the V gene TRBV7-9; 11 bases are a match to TRBD1. V dropped 5 bases and J dropped 4; count of bases not matched to a gene: 11. The CDR3 is 17 residues long. The germline V gene has CDR1 SEHNR and CDR2 FQNEAQ (reference sequence). The CDR3 nucleotides read TGTGCCAGCAGCCCTCCTTTCCCGGGACAGGGGGCAGATACGCAGTATTTT. The encoded protein is CASSPPFPGQGADTQYF.

V usage is TRBV7-9 and J usage is TRBJ2-7, with TRBD2 identical over 8 bases. Germline trimming cut 1 base from V and 1 base from J; bases unmatched to any gene: 3. The CDR3 totals 15 residues. Germline V lookup: CDR1 SEHNR, CDR2 FQNEAQ (reference sequence). CDR3: CASSLVLAGSYEQYF. The CDR3 nucleotides read TGTGCCAGCAGCTTAGTCCTAGCGGGTTCCTACGAGCAGTACTTC.

This clonotype was observed at least ten times. The rearrangement links TRBV11-2 to TRBJ2-7; a possible D gene is TRBD2 (5 bases). Germline V gene sequence: CDR1 SGHAT, CDR2 FQNNGV. The CDR3 contains 14 residues. Trimming left V 3 bases short and J 6 bases short, with 15 bases between. CDR3 nucleotides: TGTGCCAGCAGCTTGGGGAGTGGAGTTGGCGAGCAGTACTTC. Its protein product is CASSLGSGVGEQYF.

This clonotype was seen only a few times. The V gene is TRBV12-3 or TRBV12-4, the J gene TRBJ2-3; D perhaps matches TRBD2 (6 bases). Trimming shortened V by 5 bases and J by 4 bases, and 10 bases separated the two germline ends. The CDR3 extends over 13 amino acids. The CDR3 nucleotides are TGTGCCAGCAGTAGAGCGGGCGCAGATACGCAGTATTTT. Translated, it gives CASSRAGADTQYF.

This clonotype turned up a few times. The V call is TRBV27, the J call TRBJ2-3; 9 nucleotides align to TRBD2. There are 17 residues in the CDR3. With 3 bases clipped from V and 3 bases from J, the junction kept 10 bases outside the gene matches. Germline V CDR1 and CDR2: MNHEY, SMNVEV (reference sequence). The CDR3: CASSFKLAGRGTDTQYF. CDR3 in DNA: TGTGCCAGCAGTTTTAAACTAGCGGGCCGGGGGACAGATACGCAGTATTTT.

The V and J genes are TRBV7-3 and TRBJ1-1, with 9 bases that match TRBD1. This CDR3 has 13 residues. V lost 11 bases, J lost 0 bases, and 4 bases stayed unmatched. Germline lookup yields CDR1 SGHTA and CDR2 FQGTGA. The CDR3 is CAGGQGMNTEAFF. The CDR3 DNA is TGTGCCGGAGGACAGGGGATGAACACTGAAGCTTTCTTT.

This rearrangement joins TRBV20-1 to TRBJ2-1; D is possibly TRBD1 (5 bases). The CDR3 is 16 residues long. Trimming pared 4 bases from V and 2 bases from J, leaving 18 bases between. Germline V lookup: CDR1 DFQATT, CDR2 SNEGSKA (reference sequence). DNA for the CDR3: TGCAGTGCTATTAGTCTTAATGGGGCGGCCTACAATGAGCAGTTCTTC. This translates into CSAISLNGAAYNEQFF.

J is TRBJ2-1 and V is TRBV9, with a weak D call TRBD2 (5 bases). This CDR3 region has 14 residues. Deletions cut 2 bases from V and 7 bases from J, with 13 bases between. Germline V gene sequence: CDR1 SGDLS, CDR2 YYNGEE. The CDR3 DNA follows: TGTGCCAGCAGCGTGTTCGGGATCTTAAATGAGCAGTTCTTC. Translation: CASSVFGILNEQFF. The full variable domain, in which reference TRBV9 and TRBJ2-1 provide the parts outside the CDR3, is DSGVTQTPKHLITATGQRVTLRCSPRSGDLSVYWYQQSLDQGLQFLIQYYNGEERAKGNILERFSAQQFPDLHSELNLSSLELGDSALYFCASSVFGILNEQFFGPGTRLTVL.

This clonotype appeared a few times. The chain employs TRBV5-1 and TRBJ2-1, with 14 bases fitting TRBD2. Germline CDR1 SGHRS, CDR2 YFSETQ. The CDR3 extends over 19 amino acids. Trimming at V came to 4 bases and at J to 7 bases, leaving 16 bases not matched to a gene. The CDR3 coding sequence is TGCGCCAGCAGCACCGAAGTATCCGGGACTAGCGGGAGAAGGAATGAGCAGTTCTTC. This codes for CASSTEVSGTSGRRNEQFF.

J is TRBJ1-2 and V is TRBV3-1; D gene ambiguous. The CDR3 runs 12 residues. Looked up from germline, CDR1 is LGHDT and CDR2 is YNNKEL (reference sequence). V lost 4 bases, J lost 8 bases, and 11 bases lay in between. This chain's CDR3 is CASSPGAMGYTF. The CDR3, as DNA: TGTGCCAGCAGCCCGGGAGCTATGGGCTACACCTTC.